This T cell receptor beta chain derives from a study of CD8 T cells in Susac syndrome. TEMRA cells were enriched by FACS, and CD4+ and CD8+ T cells were negatively isolated. The study, taken as a whole, reports: The study recognized that its TCR sequencing and HLA analysis covered a relatively small number of individuals.

In the case of this clonotype: Its antigen is not identified.

The RNA, about 0.45 to 1 ug, was put through reverse transcription using random hexamers. TCRdb redid the calling of the immunoSEQ multiplex PCR reads with MiXCR, one entry per CDR3 protein. The table has 150,000 to 250,000 distinct CDR3 sequences, 90% to 95% seen once. The source is a human donor with multiple sclerosis. Sequencing was done on a sample of CD4+ T cells from PBMCs.

CDR3 residues: CASSPAAGEFYNEQFF. The DNA for the CDR3 is TGTGCCAGCAGCCCTGCGGCGGGGGAGTTTTACAATGAGCAGTTCTTC. This chain connects TRBV11-1 to TRBJ2-1, with 7 nucleotides matching TRBD2. Germline CDR1 SGHAT, CDR2 FQDESV (reference sequence). This CDR3 has 16 amino acids. With V trimmed by 5 bases and J by 4 bases, 11 bases remained unmatched.